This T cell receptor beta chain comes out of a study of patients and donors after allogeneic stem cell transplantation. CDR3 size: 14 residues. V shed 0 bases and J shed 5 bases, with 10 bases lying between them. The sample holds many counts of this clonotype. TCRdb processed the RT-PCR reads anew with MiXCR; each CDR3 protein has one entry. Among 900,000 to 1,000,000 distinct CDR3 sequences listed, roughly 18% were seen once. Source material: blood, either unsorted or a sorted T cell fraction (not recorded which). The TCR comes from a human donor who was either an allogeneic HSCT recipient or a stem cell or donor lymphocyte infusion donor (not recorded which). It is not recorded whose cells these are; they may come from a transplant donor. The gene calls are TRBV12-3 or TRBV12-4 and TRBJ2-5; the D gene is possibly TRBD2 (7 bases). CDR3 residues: CASSLAGGRETQYF. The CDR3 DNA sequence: TGTGCCAGCAGTTTAGCGGGGGGGCGCGAGACCCAGTACTTC.